A selection of T cell receptor beta chains follows, all from one sample in a study of T cell responses to AZD1222 COVID-19 vaccine. The data were produced by immunoSEQ multiplex PCR, yet TCRdb's version contains in-frame clones alone and is incomplete. The sample has about 130,000 clones; 80% to 95% are singletons. Material: peripheral blood, obtained 28 days after the second AZD1222 dose. These receptors were taken from an adult who received the AZD1222 COVID-19 vaccine. The CDR3 runs from the conserved cysteine through the conserved F or W. Fields, in order: CDR3 length, V gene, CDR3 protein.

>13|TRBV5-6
CASSLVGTGELFF
>18|TRBV11-3
CASSLDLFGGSGANEQFF
>13|TRBV19
CASSIDPTGSQFF
>17|TRBV18
CASSPVSGIPNTGELFF
>15|TRBV6-5
CASSYNPGRSYEQYF
>11|TRBV19
CASARPGPYTF
>16|TRBV6-5
CASSYSSRGRDGELFF
>14|TRBV5-6
CASTLGTGFYEQYF
>13|TRBV18
CASSPEFGEKLFF
>15|TRBV7-6
CASSLFWVGNQPQHF
>14|TRBV10-3
CAISGTGDNQPQHF
>13|TRBV6-4
CASSDNRDDEQFF
>14|TRBV29-1
CSAGGQVNTGELFF
>16|TRBV11-2
CASSLAPTGWDEKLFF
>14|TRBV19
CASSIGRGQETQYF
>13|TRBV7-9
CASSFRGKNIQYF
>16|TRBV5-1
CASSLAGLRFGNTIYF
>16|TRBV7-2
CASSSPTTGPHYGYTF
>14|TRBV11-2
CASSWGPSGTEAFF
>14|TRBV4-3
CASSRLVRGTEAFF